This entry describes one T cell receptor (beta chain). The antigen is not known. V was trimmed by 0 bases and J by 6 bases, leaving 8 bases between them. The CDR3 is made up of 13 amino acids. Germline-derived CDR1 and CDR2 are MNHEY and SVGAGI. During the collection period, no donor immune events like infections were recorded. Clones were sequenced by immunoSEQ multiplex PCR, and TCRdb holds only the in-frame ones, with some missing. The sample carries around 100,000 clones, around 90% recorded once. This sample is part of a study of identifying expanded T cells in peripheral blood. General study findings and limits: Two-week clone count variance significantly increased as total template count grew. About 1.2 clones differed between technical replicates, versus about 15 and 19 over time.

The V call is TRBV6-5, the J call TRBJ1-1, with D hard to call. The source is a person aged 18 to 75 in good health. The sample taken for sequencing was blood. CDR3 residues: CASSYSRYAEAFF. The CDR3 DNA reads as TGTGCCAGCAGTTACTCGAGGTACGCTGAAGCTTTCTTT.